The present TCR beta chain was sequenced within a study of radiotherapy plus CTLA-4 blockade in lung cancer. Study context: Objective responses occurred in around 18% of patients; around 28% had disease control.

Findings and caveats of the study: Radiotherapy was combined with ipilimumab, and tumor-derived TCR clones then expanded in blood.

Note on this clone: What it recognizes is unknown.

With ipilimumab providing CTLA-4 blockade, focal radiation was administered to patients who had chemo-refractory metastatic non-small-cell lung cancer. V lost 1 base and J lost 5, with 10 bases in between. The CDR3 covers 14 residues. CDR1 is SEHNR, CDR2 FQNEAQ, per germline (reference sequence). Profiling relied on immunoSEQ multiplex PCR, and the TCRdb table lists in-frame clones only, not all of them. The sample holds about 62,000 clones, approximately 76% seen once. The sequencing here drew on peripheral blood, taken from a patient treated with radiotherapy plus ipilimumab. This sequence originates from a human donor with non-small cell lung cancer who had a complete response to radiotherapy plus ipilimumab. This chain joins TRBV7-9 and TRBJ2-3; D is unresolved. The CDR3 bases are TGTGCCAGCAGCTTAGTAGGAGAGAGAGATACGCAGTATTTT. It yields the protein CASSLVGERDTQYF. The variable domain in full, completed from reference TRBV7-9 and TRBJ2-3, reads DTGVSQNPRHKITKRGQNVTFRCDPISEHNRLYWYRQTLGQGPEFLTYFQNEAQLEKSRLLSDRFSAERPKGSFSTLEIQRTEQGDSAMYLCASSLVGERDTQYFGPGTRLTVL.